The rows below give T cell receptor beta chains drawn from one sample of a study of blood T cell repertoires in COVID-19. The repertoire was sequenced with immunoSEQ multiplex PCR; TCRdb's copy has only in-frame clones and lacks some. The sample has about 40,000 clones, roughly 83% seen once. Sequencing was carried out using peripheral blood. Receptors were obtained from an older woman with acute or convalescent COVID-19. Both conserved end residues are part of each CDR3. D genes are given only for firm matches. The size field is filled for only some rows; it gives once, few, many or a size class.

TRBJ2-7	NA	TRBD1	TRBV4-2	TGTGCCAGCAGCCAAGATACGAGACAGGGATCCTACGAGCAGTACTTC	CASSQDTRQGSYEQYF
TRBJ2-7	NA	NA	TRBV20-1	TGCAGTGCGAAACACTCCTACGAGCAGTACTTC	CSAKHSYEQYF
TRBJ2-6	NA	NA	TRBV7-9	TGTGCCAGCAGCTCTCGACAGTCTGGGGCCAACGTCCTGACTTTC	CASSSRQSGANVLTF
TRBJ2-6	NA	NA	TRBV10-3	TGTGCCATCAGTGAAAGACTATCTGGGGCCAACGTCCTGACTTTC	CAISERLSGANVLTF
TRBJ2-3	NA	NA	TRBV7-2	TGTGCCAGCAGCTTAGCGGGGGCCCGCACAGATACGCAGTATTTT	CASSLAGARTDTQYF
TRBJ1-1	NA	NA	TRBV7-9	TGTGCCAGCAGCTTGACAGGATCGAACACTGAAGCTTTCTTT	CASSLTGSNTEAFF
TRBJ2-7	few	TRBD2	TRBV7-8	TGTGCCAGCAGCTCCAGGACTAGCGGAAAACCCGGGGGGGAGCAGTACTTC	CASSSRTSGKPGGEQYF
TRBJ2-2	NA	NA	TRBV9	TGTGCCAGCAGCGTAGAGTCTTGGGGGCCCACCGGGGAGCTGTTTTTT	CASSVESWGPTGELFF
TRBJ1-1	few	NA	TRBV5-1	TGCGCCAGCAGCTTGGTGGCGGACATGAACACTGAAGCTTTCTTT	CASSLVADMNTEAFF
TRBJ2-6	NA	TRBD1	TRBV7-8	TGTGCCAGCAGGGGACAGGCTGCTGGGGCCAACGTCCTGACTTTC	CASRGQAAGANVLTF
TRBJ2-3	NA	TRBD1	TRBV10-3	TGTGCCATCAGCCGGGACAGCGACACAGATACGCAGTATTTT	CAISRDSDTDTQYF
TRBJ1-3	NA	NA	TRBV4-2	TGTGCCAGCAGCCGCAATGCCCCGGGGTCAGGCGGAAACACCATATATTTT	CASSRNAPGSGGNTIYF
TRBJ1-2	NA	TRBD1	TRBV15	TGTGCCACCAGCAGGCTGCGGACAGGGGCTAACTATGGCTACACCTTC	CATSRLRTGANYGYTF
TRBJ2-1	NA	TRBD2	TRBV9	TGTGCCAGCAGCGTAATAGCGGGAGACACATACAATGAGCAGTTCTTC	CASSVIAGDTYNEQFF
TRBJ1-1	NA	NA	TRBV3-1/TRBV3-2	TGTGCCAGCGGGAGGGGGATGAACACTGAAGCTTTCTTT	CASGRGMNTEAFF
TRBJ1-1	once	TRBD1	TRBV5-5	TGTGCCAGCCACTTCGGGTTAGGCAGGGGGGCCACTGAAGCTTTCTTT	CASHFGLGRGATEAFF
TRBJ1-4	NA	TRBD1	TRBV30	TGTGCCTGGAGTCCCGGGACAGAGAGTGAAAAACTGTTTTTT	CAWSPGTESEKLFF
TRBJ1-1	NA	NA	TRBV7-2	TGTGCCAGCAGCGGGAGAATGAACACTGAAGCTTTCTTT	CASSGRMNTEAFF
TRBJ1-1	NA	NA	TRBV7-9	TGTGCCAGCAGCTTGGGTCCCCGGAGTGAAGCTTTCTTT	CASSLGPRSEAFF
TRBJ1-6	NA	TRBD1	TRBV5-5	TGTGCCAGCAGTTGGGACAGGAACTATAATTCACCCCTCCACTTT	CASSWDRNYNSPLHF
TRBJ1-5	once	NA	TRBV24-1	TGTGCCACCAGTGAGGGCAGCCATAGCAATCAGCCCCAGCATTTT	CATSEGSHSNQPQHF
TRBJ1-3	once	TRBD1	TRBV5-4	TGTGCCAGCAGCGTCGGACAGGCCTCTGGAAACACCATATATTTT	CASSVGQASGNTIYF
TRBJ2-3	NA	NA	TRBV12-1	TGTGCCAGCAGCCCCGGGAGGCTAGCGGGGGGGCCTTTTCACACAGATACGCAGTATTTT	CASSPGRLAGGPFHTDTQYF
TRBJ2-5	once	TRBD1	TRBV18	TGTGCCAGCTCACCACCGGGACAGGGGAAGGAGACCCAGTACTTC	CASSPPGQGKETQYF
TRBJ1-6	few	NA	TRBV7-3	TGTGCCAGCAGCTATGCCGGGATCAATTCACCCCTCCACTTT	CASSYAGINSPLHF
TRBJ2-3	NA	NA	TRBV2	TGTGCCAGCATCGCCCGCTACACAGATACGCAGTATTTT	CASIARYTDTQYF
TRBJ1-2	NA	NA	TRBV6-6	TGTGCCAGCAGTTACCCCGAGGCAGGGTCCGGCTACACCTTC	CASSYPEAGSGYTF
TRBJ1-2	NA	TRBD1	TRBV11-2	TGTGCCAGCAGCTCGGGACAGGGAGTTTATGGCTACACCTTC	CASSSGQGVYGYTF
TRBJ1-1	NA	NA	TRBV3-1/TRBV3-2	TGTGCCAGCAGCCAAGATCTGGGGGGGGCCACTGAAGCTTTCTTT	CASSQDLGGATEAFF
TRBJ1-6	NA	NA	TRBV7-8	TGTGCCAGCAGCTCGGACAGAAATTCACCCCTCCACTTT	CASSSDRNSPLHF
TRBJ2-1	NA	TRBD1	TRBV7-3	TGTGCCAGCAGCAGCGACAGGGGAGGATTCAATGAGCAGTTCTTC	CASSSDRGGFNEQFF
TRBJ1-5	NA	NA	TRBV6-2/TRBV6-3	TGTGCCAGCAGTTACGGTTTTTTGGCACATCAGCCCCAGCATTTT	CASSYGFLAHQPQHF
TRBJ1-4	NA	NA	TRBV29-1	TGCAGCGTGGGTACAGGAGCAACTAATGAAAAACTGTTTTTT	CSVGTGATNEKLFF
TRBJ2-3	NA	TRBD1	TRBV11-2	TGTGCCAGCAGCTTGGACAGGGGAGACACGCAGTATTTT	CASSLDRGDTQYF
TRBJ2-2	NA	TRBD1	TRBV7-9	TGTGCCAGCAGCTTAAGGGGACAGGGAGGCACCGGGGAGCTGTTTTTT	CASSLRGQGGTGELFF
TRBJ2-7	NA	NA	TRBV5-1	TGCGCCAGCAGCGCTGACACTGTCGAGCAGTACTTC	CASSADTVEQYF
TRBJ1-2	NA	TRBD1	TRBV27	TGTGCCAGCAGCCCACCGGACAGGGTCGGCTACACCTTC	CASSPPDRVGYTF
TRBJ1-6	NA	TRBD1	TRBV18	TGTGCCAGCTCACCGGGGACAGGGGACTCACCCCTCCACTTT	CASSPGTGDSPLHF
TRBJ1-5	NA	NA	TRBV30	TGTGCCTGGAGTGTCCGCGGATTAAATCAGCCCCAGCATTTT	CAWSVRGLNQPQHF
TRBJ2-7	NA	TRBD1	TRBV4-2	TGTGCCAGCAGCCCCGAGGACGCGGGGACAGGGGAGGGGGAGCAGTACTTC	CASSPEDAGTGEGEQYF
TRBJ2-7	NA	NA	TRBV7-2	TGTGCCAGCAGCCCCATTTCAGACGAGCAGTACTTC	CASSPISDEQYF